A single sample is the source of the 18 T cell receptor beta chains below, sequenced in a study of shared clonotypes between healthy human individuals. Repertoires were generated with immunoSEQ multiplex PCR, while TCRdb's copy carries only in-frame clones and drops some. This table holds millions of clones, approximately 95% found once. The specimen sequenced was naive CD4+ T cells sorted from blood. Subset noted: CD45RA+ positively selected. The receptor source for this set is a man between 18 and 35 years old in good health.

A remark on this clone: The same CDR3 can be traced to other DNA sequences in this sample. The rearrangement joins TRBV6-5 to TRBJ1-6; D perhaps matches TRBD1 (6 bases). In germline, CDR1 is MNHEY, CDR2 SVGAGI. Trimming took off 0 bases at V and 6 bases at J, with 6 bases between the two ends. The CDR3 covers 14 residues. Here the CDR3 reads CASSYSRGNSPLHF. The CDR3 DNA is TGTGCCAGCAGTTACTCCAGGGGTAATTCACCCCTCCACTTT.

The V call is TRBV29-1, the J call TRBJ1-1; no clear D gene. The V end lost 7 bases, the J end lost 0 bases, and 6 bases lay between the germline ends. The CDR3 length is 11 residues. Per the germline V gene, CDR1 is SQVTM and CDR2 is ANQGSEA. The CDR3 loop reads CSAHLNTEAFF. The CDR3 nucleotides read TGCAGCGCACACCTGAACACTGAAGCTTTCTTT. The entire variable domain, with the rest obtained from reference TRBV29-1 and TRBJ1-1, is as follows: SAVISQKPSRDICQRGTSLTIQCQVDSQVTMMFWYRQQPGQSLTLIATANQGSEATYESGFVIDKFPISRPNLTFSTLTVSNMSPEDSSIYLCSAHLNTEAFFGQGTRLTVV.

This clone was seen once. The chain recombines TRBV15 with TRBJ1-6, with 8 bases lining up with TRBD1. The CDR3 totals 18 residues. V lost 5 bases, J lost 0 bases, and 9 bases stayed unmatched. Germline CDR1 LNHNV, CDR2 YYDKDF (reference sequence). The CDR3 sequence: CATSERTGRSSYNSPLHF. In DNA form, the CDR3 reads TGTGCCACCAGCGAGAGGACAGGGCGAAGCTCCTATAATTCACCCCTCCACTTT.

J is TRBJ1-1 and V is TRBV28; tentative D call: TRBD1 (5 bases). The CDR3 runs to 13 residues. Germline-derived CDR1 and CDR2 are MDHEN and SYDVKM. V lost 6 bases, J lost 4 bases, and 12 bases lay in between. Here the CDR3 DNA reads TGTGCCAGCAGGCAGGGTATCGGCACTGAAGCTTTCTTT. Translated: CASRQGIGTEAFF.

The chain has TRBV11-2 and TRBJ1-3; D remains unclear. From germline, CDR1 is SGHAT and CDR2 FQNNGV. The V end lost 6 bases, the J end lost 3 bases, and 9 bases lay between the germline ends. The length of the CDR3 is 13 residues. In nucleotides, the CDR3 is TGTGCCAGCAGTTCCGCGGGTGGAAACACCATATATTTT. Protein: CASSSAGGNTIYF.

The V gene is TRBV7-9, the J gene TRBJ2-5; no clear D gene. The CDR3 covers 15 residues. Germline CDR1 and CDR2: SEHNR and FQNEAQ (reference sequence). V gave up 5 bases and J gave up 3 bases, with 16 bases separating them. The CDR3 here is CASSMGAGSKETQYF. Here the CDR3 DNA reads TGTGCCAGCAGCATGGGCGCCGGGTCCAAAGAGACCCAGTACTTC. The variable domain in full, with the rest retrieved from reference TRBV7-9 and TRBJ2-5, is DTGVSQNPRHKITKRGQNVTFRCDPISEHNRLYWYRQTLGQGPEFLTYFQNEAQLEKSRLLSDRFSAERPKGSFSTLEIQRTEQGDSAMYLCASSMGAGSKETQYFGPGTRLLVL.

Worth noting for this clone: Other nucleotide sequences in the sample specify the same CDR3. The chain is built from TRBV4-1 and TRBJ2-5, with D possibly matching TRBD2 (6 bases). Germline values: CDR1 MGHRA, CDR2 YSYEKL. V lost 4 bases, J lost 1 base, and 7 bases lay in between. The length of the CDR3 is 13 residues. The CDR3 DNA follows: TGCGCCAGCAGCCTAGCGGTCCAAGAGACCCAGTACTTC. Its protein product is CASSLAVQETQYF.

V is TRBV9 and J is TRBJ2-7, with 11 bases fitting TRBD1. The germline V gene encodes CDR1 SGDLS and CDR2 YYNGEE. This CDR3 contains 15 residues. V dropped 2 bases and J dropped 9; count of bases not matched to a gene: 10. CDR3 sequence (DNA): TGTGCCAGCAGCGTCTCGGACAGGGGGCGCACAGTGCAGTACTTC. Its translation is CASSVSDRGRTVQYF.

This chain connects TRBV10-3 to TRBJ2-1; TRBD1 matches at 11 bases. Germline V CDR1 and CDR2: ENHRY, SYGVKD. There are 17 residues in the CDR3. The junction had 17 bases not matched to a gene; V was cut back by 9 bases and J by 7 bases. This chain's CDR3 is CAIKEFLDRGLGNEQFF. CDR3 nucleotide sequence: TGTGCCATAAAAGAATTCTTGGACAGGGGGCTAGGGAATGAGCAGTTCTTC.

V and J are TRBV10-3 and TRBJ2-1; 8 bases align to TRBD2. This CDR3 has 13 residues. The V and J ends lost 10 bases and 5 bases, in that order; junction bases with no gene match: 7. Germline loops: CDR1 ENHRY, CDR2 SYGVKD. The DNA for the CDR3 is TGTGCCAGCACCCCGGGAGGGGACAATGAGCAGTTCTTC. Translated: CASTPGGDNEQFF.

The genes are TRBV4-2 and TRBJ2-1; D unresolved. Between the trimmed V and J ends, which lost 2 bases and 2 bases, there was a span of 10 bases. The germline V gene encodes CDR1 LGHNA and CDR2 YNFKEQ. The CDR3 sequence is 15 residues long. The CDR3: CASSQSVYAYNEQFF. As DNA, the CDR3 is TGTGCCAGCAGCCAAAGTGTATACGCCTACAATGAGCAGTTCTTC.

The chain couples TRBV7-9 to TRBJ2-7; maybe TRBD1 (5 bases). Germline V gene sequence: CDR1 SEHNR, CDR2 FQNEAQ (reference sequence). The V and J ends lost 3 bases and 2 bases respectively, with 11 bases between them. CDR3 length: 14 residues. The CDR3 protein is CASSLIGAAYEQYF. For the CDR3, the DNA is TGTGCCAGCAGCTTGATTGGGGCCGCCTACGAGCAGTACTTC.

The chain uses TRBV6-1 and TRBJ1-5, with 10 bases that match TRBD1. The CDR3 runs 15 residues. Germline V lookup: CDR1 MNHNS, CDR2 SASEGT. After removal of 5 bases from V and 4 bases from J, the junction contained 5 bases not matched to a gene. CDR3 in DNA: TGTGCCAGCAGTACGGGACAGGGGACAAATCAGCCCCAGCATTTT. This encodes CASSTGQGTNQPQHF.

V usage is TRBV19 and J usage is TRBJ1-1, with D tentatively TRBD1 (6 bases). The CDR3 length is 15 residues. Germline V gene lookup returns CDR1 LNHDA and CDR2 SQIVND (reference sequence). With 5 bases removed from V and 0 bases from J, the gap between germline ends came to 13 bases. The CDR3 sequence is CASSPGTLMNTEAFF. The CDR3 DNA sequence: TGTGCCAGTAGTCCTGGGACACTTATGAACACTGAAGCTTTCTTT.

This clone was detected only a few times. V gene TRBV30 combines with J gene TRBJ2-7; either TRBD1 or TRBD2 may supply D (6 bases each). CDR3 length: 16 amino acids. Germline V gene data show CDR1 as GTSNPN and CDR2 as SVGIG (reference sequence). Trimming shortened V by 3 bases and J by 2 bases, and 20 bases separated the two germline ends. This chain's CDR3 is CAWRASVGGPAYEQYF. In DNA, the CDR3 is TGTGCCTGGAGGGCCTCTGTGGGGGGCCCCGCCTACGAGCAGTACTTC.

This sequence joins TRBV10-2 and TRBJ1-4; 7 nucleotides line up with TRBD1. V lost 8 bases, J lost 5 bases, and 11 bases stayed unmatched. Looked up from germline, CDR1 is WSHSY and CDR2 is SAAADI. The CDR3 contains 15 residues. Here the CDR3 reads CASGSDRVGNEKLFF. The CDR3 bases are TGCGCCAGCGGGTCAGACAGGGTTGGGAATGAAAAACTGTTTTTT.

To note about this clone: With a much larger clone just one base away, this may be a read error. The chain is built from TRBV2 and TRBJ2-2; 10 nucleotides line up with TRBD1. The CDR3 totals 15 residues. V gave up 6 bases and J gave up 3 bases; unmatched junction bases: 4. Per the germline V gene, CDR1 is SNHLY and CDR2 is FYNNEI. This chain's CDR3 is CASSFGTGDTGELFF. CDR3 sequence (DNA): TGTGCCAGCAGCTTCGGGACAGGGGACACCGGGGAGCTGTTTTTT.

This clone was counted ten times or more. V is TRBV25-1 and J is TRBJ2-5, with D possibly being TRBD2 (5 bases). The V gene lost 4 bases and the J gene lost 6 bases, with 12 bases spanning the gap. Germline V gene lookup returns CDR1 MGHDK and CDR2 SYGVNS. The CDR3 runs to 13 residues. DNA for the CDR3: TGTGCCAGCAGTGCGGGATACGGACAGACCCAGTACTTC. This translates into CASSAGYGQTQYF.